This T cell receptor (beta chain) emerged from a study of radiotherapy plus CTLA-4 blockade in lung cancer. Focal radiation plus CTLA-4 blockade with ipilimumab was given to patients with chemo-refractory metastatic non-small-cell lung cancer. With regard to this clone: Its antigen is currently unknown.

Notes on the study in general: How blood T cell clones changed early, along with interferon-beta, reportedly forecast response best. TCR clones from tumors expanded in blood after radiotherapy plus ipilimumab.

Looked up from germline, CDR1 is SEHNR and CDR2 is FQNEAQ (reference sequence). The CDR3 has 16 amino acids. The V gene end was trimmed by 1 base and the J gene end by 2 bases; junction bases not matched to a gene: 8. Data came from immunoSEQ multiplex PCR; TCRdb stores just in-frame clones and leaves some out. The table has tens of thousands of clones, roughly three quarters seen once. The specimen comprised peripheral blood, sampled from a patient treated with radiotherapy plus ipilimumab. The TCR comes from a human donor with non-small cell lung cancer who had stable disease on radiotherapy plus ipilimumab. J is TRBJ2-7 and V is TRBV7-9; 7 nucleotides match TRBD2. The CDR3 DNA follows: TGTGCCAGCAGCTTAGTCGGGGGGACCACAACCTACGAGCAGTACTTC. This translates into CASSLVGGTTTYEQYF.